This note documents a single T cell receptor beta chain sequence. This specimen belongs to a study of CD8 T cells in Susac syndrome. Healthy donors matched for age and sex were used as controls. Through negative isolation, CD4+ and CD8+ T cells were obtained, while TEMRA cells were enriched using FACS. Reverse transcription of 0.5 to 1 ug RNA was performed with random hexamers. Amplification of TCR beta CDR3 spanned 54 Vbeta and 13 Jbeta via immunoSEQ multiplex PCR. A single record per CDR3 protein comes from TCRdb applying MiXCR to the immunoSEQ multiplex PCR reads. The sample holds about 120,000 distinct CDR3 sequences; around 90% are singletons and the top ten take approximately 0.13%. The length of the CDR3 is 12 residues. Trimming took off 4 bases at V and 4 bases at J, with 4 bases between the two ends. Germline values: CDR1 LGHDT, CDR2 YNNKEL (reference sequence).

The chain is built from TRBV3-1 and TRBJ1-4, with no clear D. Source material: CD4+ T cells from PBMCs. The origin of this receptor is a human donor in good health. In DNA form, the CDR3 reads TGTGCCAGCAGCCGCCGTAATGAAAAACTGTTTTTT. It is translated as CASSRRNEKLFF.